The 14 T cell receptor beta chains presented below share a single source sample, sequenced in a study of T cells in women clearing cervical HPV infection. Clones were read by immunoSEQ multiplex PCR, and TCRdb kept only the in-frame ones, dropping some. Its listing shows some 24,000 clones. Sequencing was performed on blood buffy coat. The receptor source for this set is a woman aged 18-69 years with a cervical HPV16 infection that either progressed to CIN3+ or cleared (not recorded which).

A remark on this clone: The read terminates 3 residues ahead of where the CDR3 ends, so the germline J gene completes it. This chain uses TRBV2 with TRBJ2-4; TRBD1 matches 12 bases. This CDR3 is 16 amino acids long. Per germline, CDR1 SNHLY and CDR2 FYNNEI. The CDR3 loop is CASSGEGQGAWYGQYF. The covered CDR3 bases are TGTGCCAGCAGTGGAGAGGGACAGGGGGCCTGGTATGGT.

On this clone itself: Coverage ceases 3 residues before the CDR3 finishes, and the germline J gene fills in the end. The chain has TRBV18 and TRBJ2-7, with D perhaps matching TRBD1 or TRBD2 (5 bases each). The CDR3 runs to 14 residues. Germline CDR1 KGHSH, CDR2 LQKENI. Trimming took off 6 bases at V and 5 bases at J, with 17 bases between the two ends. Here the CDR3 reads CASSPRVRGDEQYF. The sequenced part of the CDR3 DNA is TGTGCCAGCTCCCCGAGGGTGAGGGGTGACGAG.

A remark on this clone: The read comes to an end 3 residues before the CDR3 does, leaving the germline J gene to fill in the end. The chain couples TRBV7-6 to TRBJ2-1, with 11 bases matching TRBD2. Trimming took 5 bases from V and 5 from J; bases not matched to a gene: 2. The germline gives CDR1 SGHVS, CDR2 FNYEAQ. The CDR3 length is 14 residues. This chain's CDR3 is CASSRGLADNEQFF. The part of the CDR3 DNA that was read is TGTGCCAGCAGCCGGGGACTAGCGGACAATGAG.

In regard to this clone: The CDR3 goes on 3 residues after the read ends, and that part is filled in from the germline J gene. The rearrangement uses TRBV12-3 or TRBV12-4 and TRBJ1-1, with D possibly being TRBD1 (5 bases). CDR3 size: 12 residues. V was trimmed by 4 bases and J by 6 bases, leaving 9 bases between them. CDR3 sequence reads: CASSSGGAEAFF. The covered CDR3 bases are TGTGCCAGCAGTTCCGGGGGGGCTGAA.

The CDR3 is CASSERAGRTDTQYF. The sequenced part of the CDR3 DNA is TGTGCCAGCAGTGAACGTGCGGGGCGCACAGATACG. The chain is built from TRBV2 and TRBJ2-3; possible D gene TRBD2, 6 bases. The CDR3 end is not reached by the read, which stops 3 residues before it; the germline J gene fills it in. This CDR3 comprises 15 residues. The germline V gene has CDR1 SNHLY and CDR2 FYNNEI. Trimming removed 2 bases at V and 1 base at J, with 10 bases between.

The CDR3 sequence: CASRRQQKETQYF. The DNA read from the CDR3 is TGTGCCAGCAGGCGTCAACAGAAAGAGACC. The chain links TRBV28 to TRBJ2-5; no clear D gene. The read terminates 3 residues before the CDR3 end, so the remaining end is supplied by the germline J gene. V gave up 6 bases and J gave up 3 bases, with 11 bases separating them. CDR1 is MDHEN, CDR2 SYDVKM, per germline. This CDR3 has 13 residues.

As concerns this clone: The read terminates 3 residues ahead of where the CDR3 ends, so the germline J gene completes it. The chain joins TRBV19 to TRBJ2-3, with D possibly matching TRBD1 (5 bases). The CDR3 covers 16 residues. Germline CDR1 reads LNHDA; CDR2 reads SQIVND (reference sequence). CDR3 amino acids: CASSIGPQGIRETQYF. The CDR3 DNA, read in part, is TGTGCCAGTAGTATAGGCCCCCAGGGAATTCGAGAGACG.

As to this clone: The CDR3 end falls 3 residues outside the read, so it is completed with the germline J gene. The chain combines TRBV5-1 with TRBJ2-1; D is unclear. Germline assignment: CDR1 SGHRS and CDR2 YFSETQ. Between the trimmed V and J ends, which lost 4 bases and 8 bases, there was a span of 10 bases. CDR3 size: 12 residues. This CDR3 is CASSLSRDEQFF. The sequenced part of the CDR3 DNA is TGCGCCAGCAGCCTGAGCCGGGATGAG.

Partial CDR3 DNA: TGTGCCAGCAGCTTAGATTTTATGAACACTGAA. Residues: CASSLDFMNTE. From start to end, the CDR3 is CASSLDFMNTEAFF. The chain carries TRBV7-9 and TRBJ1-1; D remains ambiguous. The read terminates 3 residues ahead of where the CDR3 ends, so the germline J gene completes it. Trimming left V 1 base short and J 0 bases short, with 6 bases between. The CDR3 spans 14 residues. Germline-derived CDR1 and CDR2 are SEHNR and FQNEAQ (reference sequence).

For this clone: The read halts 3 residues ahead of the CDR3 end, with the missing end drawn from the germline J gene. The chain joins TRBV6-2 or TRBV6-3 to TRBJ2-5, with D possibly TRBD2 on 6 matching bases. The V gene's germline CDR1 is MNHEY and CDR2 SVGEGT. The CDR3 has 14 residues. V was clipped by 7 bases and J by 4 bases, with 16 bases between them. CDR3 residues: CASTFRFGGETQYF. Partial CDR3 DNA: TGTGCCAGCACTTTCAGATTCGGGGGAGAGACC.

As for this clone: Read coverage stops 3 residues before the CDR3 terminus; the germline J gene supplies the remainder. V gene TRBV20-1 combines with J gene TRBJ1-6, with 8 bases lining up with TRBD1. Germline V CDR1 and CDR2: DFQATT, SNEGSKA (reference sequence). Trimming at V came to 2 bases and at J to 0 bases, leaving 15 bases not matched to a gene. CDR3 length: 20 residues. The sequenced part of the CDR3 DNA is TGCAGTGCTAGAATCCCAGGACAGGGCACTTGGGGCTCCTATAATTCACCC. Protein: CSARIPGQGTWGSYNSP. The entire CDR3 reads CSARIPGQGTWGSYNSPLHF.

A remark on this clone: The read halts 3 residues ahead of the CDR3 end, with the missing end drawn from the germline J gene. The rearrangement links TRBV5-1 to TRBJ1-2; no reliable D call. Germline V gene data show CDR1 as SGHRS and CDR2 as YFSETQ. The germline V and J ends were trimmed by 4 bases and 2 bases, with 9 bases remaining between them. The CDR3 is 13 residues long. The sequenced CDR3 bases are TGCGCCAGCAGCAATAGCCTAAACTATGGC. This translates into CASSNSLNYG. The full CDR3 protein is CASSNSLNYGYTF.

Turning to this clone: The CDR3 end lies 3 residues beyond the end of the read and is filled in from the germline J gene. The rearrangement uses TRBV19 and TRBJ1-5, with 9 bases that match TRBD1. The CDR3 has 13 amino acids. With 5 bases clipped from V and 4 bases from J, the junction kept 0 bases outside the gene matches. CDR1 LNHDA and CDR2 SQIVND come from the germline V gene (reference sequence). CDR3 DNA, as far as it was read: TGTGCCAGTAGTGGGACAGGGAATCAGCCC. Translated: CASSGTGNQP. The complete CDR3 protein is CASSGTGNQPQHF.

Turning to this clone: From the germline J gene comes the end of the CDR3, since the read stops 3 residues before it. The chain uses TRBV5-5 and TRBJ2-1; D is perhaps TRBD2 (5 bases). Germline-derived CDR1 and CDR2 are SGHKS and YYEKEE (reference sequence). The V and J ends lost 4 bases and 3 bases respectively, with 8 bases between them. The CDR3 loop spans 13 amino acids. This chain's CDR3 is CASSLTNYNEQFF. Incomplete CDR3 DNA: TGTGCCAGCAGCCTGACTAACTACAATGAG.